A single sample gave rise to the 21 T cell receptor beta chains below, sequenced in a study of tumor and adjacent non-tumor tissue in lung cancer. TCRbeta libraries were built with three rounds of nested PCR, modified from ARM-PCR. TCRdb re-called the multiplex PCR reads with MiXCR, one entry per CDR3 protein. The table shows about 48,000 distinct CDR3 sequences, with around 64% occurring only once. This sample's RNA came from whole unsorted tissue. This non-tumor lung sample came from over 3 cm beyond the tumor edge. The sample comprised distant non-tumor lung tissue. The receptors derive from a woman in her sixties or seventies with non-small cell lung cancer.

Only one count was recorded for this clonotype. The junction departs from germline at one end; a sequencing error may be responsible. The chain joins TRBV4-2 to TRBJ2-1, with 9 bases that match TRBD1. The CDR3 length is 16 residues. Germline V gene lookup returns CDR1 LGHNA and CDR2 YNFKEQ. The CDR3 reads CVSSHGTGGIYNEQFF. CDR3 nucleotide sequence: TGTGTCAGCAGCCACGGAACAGGGGGCATCTACAATGAGCAGTTCTTC.

This clonotype was detected only a few times. A read error may explain this, as a much larger clone is one base away. This chain connects TRBV7-2 to TRBJ1-1, with TRBD1 matching over 8 bases. CDR3 size: 13 residues. CDR1 is SGHTA, CDR2 FQGNSA, per germline. The DNA for the CDR3 is TGTGCCGGCAGCCCTACAGGGGGCACTGAAGCTTTCTTT. Translated: CAGSPTGGTEAFF.

The genes are TRBV29-1 and TRBJ1-1; possible D gene TRBD1, 5 bases. The CDR3 runs to 10 residues. Germline lookup yields CDR1 SQVTM and CDR2 ANQGSEA. V shed 6 bases and J shed 10 bases, with 12 bases lying between them. In DNA form, the CDR3 reads TGCAGCGTAGGGGATAGTGGAGCTTTCTTT. Amino acid sequence: CSVGDSGAFF.

This clonotype has more than one count but fewer than ten. With a much larger clone just one base away, this may be a read error. This sequence joins TRBV7-9 and TRBJ2-1; D unclear. Trimming cost V 7 bases and J 0 bases, with 13 bases left between them. The CDR3 spans 15 residues. In germline, CDR1 is SEHNR, CDR2 FQNEAQ (reference sequence). The CDR3 is CASTPVATSYNEQFF. CDR3 sequence (DNA): TGTGCCAGCACCCCCGTGGCGACCTCCTACAATGAGCAGTTCTTC.

Points on this clonotype: The junction differs from germline at one of its ends, possibly a read error. The V and J genes are TRBV5-1 and TRBJ2-3; D not resolved. The CDR3 contains 15 residues. Germline values: CDR1 SGHRS, CDR2 YFSETQ. The CDR3 sequence is CTSRYRGTAGDTQYF. CDR3 DNA sequence: TGCACCAGCAGATACAGAGGCACGGCTGGTGACACGCAGTATTTT.

Of note for this clonotype: It may be a read error: a sequence one base away is much more abundant. The V gene is TRBV6-2 or TRBV6-3, the J gene TRBJ2-1; 13 bases align to TRBD2. Germline-derived CDR1 and CDR2 are MNHEY and SVGEGT. V trimming: 7 bases; J trimming: 7 bases; junction bases outside the gene matches: 7. CDR3 length: 15 amino acids. This CDR3 is CASNVGLAGRNEQFF. In nucleotides, the CDR3 is TGTGCCAGCAATGTGGGACTAGCGGGAAGGAATGAGCAGTTCTTC.

This clonotype was seen a single time. Lacking the conserved final phenylalanine or tryptophan, this CDR3 likely reflects a read error. The chain couples TRBV6-5 to TRBJ2-1, with 8 nucleotides matching TRBD1. Germline V lookup: CDR1 MNHEY, CDR2 SVGAGI. The CDR3 runs 15 residues. Losses at the gene ends were 5 bases for V and 8 bases for J; bases not matched to a gene: 11. The CDR3: CASSRGTGPNHEQFV. CDR3 nucleotide sequence: TGTGCCAGCAGTCGCGGGACAGGCCCTAACCATGAGCAGTTCGTC.

To note about this clonotype: Its ends do not fully match the called genes, so a read error is possible. The V and J genes are TRBV5-1 and TRBJ2-3; D call uncertain. Germline V CDR1 and CDR2: SGHRS, YFSETQ. This CDR3 region has 14 residues. The CDR3 protein is CARALLNPADTQYF. The CDR3, as DNA: TGCGCCAGAGCTCTACTTAACCCCGCAGATACCCAGTATTTT.

Judged by abundance, this clonotype is medium-sized. The V gene is TRBV29-1, the J gene TRBJ2-7; D possibly corresponds to TRBD1 (6 bases). This CDR3 spans 12 amino acids. V lost 5 bases to trimming and J lost 3 bases, with 11 bases between them. CDR1 and CDR2 from the germline V gene are SQVTM and ANQGSEA. The CDR3 loop reads CSVNGDNYEQYF. The CDR3 nucleotides are TGCAGCGTTAACGGGGACAACTACGAGCAGTACTTC.

Notes on this clonotype: The germline gene is not matched at one end of the junction; a read error may be the cause. The gene calls are TRBV28 and TRBJ2-5, with D possibly being TRBD1 (5 bases). The germline V gene encodes CDR1 MDHEN and CDR2 SYDVKM. The CDR3 has 16 amino acids. The CDR3 spells CGSSPRQGAVSETQYF. CDR3 sequence (DNA): TGTGGCAGCAGCCCCCGACAAGGGGCGGTTTCAGAGACCCAGTACTTC.

This clonotype appeared a few times. A much more abundant neighbour one base away suggests this may be a read error. The chain has TRBV14 and TRBJ2-7; D is undetermined. The CDR3 length is 12 residues. Germline V gene lookup returns CDR1 SGHDN and CDR2 FVKESK. CDR3 nucleotide sequence: TGTGCCAACAGCCAAAGCCGCTACGAGCAGTACTTC. Its protein is CANSQSRYEQYF.

Judged by abundance, this clonotype is medium-sized (0.01 to 0.1%). The chain combines TRBV29-1 with TRBJ2-3; possible D gene TRBD1, 6 bases. Trimming pared 5 bases from V and 5 bases from J, leaving 11 bases between. Germline assignment: CDR1 SQVTM and CDR2 ANQGSEA. The CDR3 runs 12 residues. In DNA, the CDR3 is TGCAGCGTTCAGGGGCAACAAGATACGCAGTATTTT. Residues: CSVQGQQDTQYF.

A note on this clonotype: Germline is not matched at one junction end, which may reflect a read error. This sequence joins TRBV24-1 and TRBJ2-7, with a tentative D call TRBD1 (7 bases). The germline V gene has CDR1 KGHDR and CDR2 SFDVKD. This CDR3 is 16 amino acids long. CDR3 residues: CAISDFSPQGGYEQYF. CDR3 coding DNA: TGTGCCATCAGTGATTTTTCGCCGCAGGGGGGCTACGAGCAGTACTTC.

A remark on this clonotype: Germline and junction disagree at one end, which may indicate a read error. This rearrangement joins TRBV12-3 or TRBV12-4 to TRBJ2-5; TRBD1 or TRBD2 may be the D gene (5 bases each). This CDR3 is built from 13 residues. The CDR3 spells CASRNRLGETQYF. Written as DNA, the CDR3 is TGTGCCAGCCGGAACAGGCTGGGAGAGACTCAGTACTTC.

Remarks on this clonotype: An end of the junction differs from the germline gene, which may be a read error. The chain joins TRBV29-1 to TRBJ2-1, with 7 nucleotides matching TRBD1. The CDR3 consists of 13 residues. CDR1 is SQVTM and CDR2 is ANQGSEA in the germline V gene. Here the CDR3 reads CSVAITGDNGQSF. CDR3 bases: TGCAGCGTTGCCATAACAGGGGACAATGGGCAGTCCTTC.

The chain carries TRBV6-5 and TRBJ2-5; D might be TRBD2 (5 bases). This CDR3 region has 16 residues. V lost 10 bases and J lost 3, with 24 bases in between. CDR1 and CDR2 (germline): MNHEY, SVGAGI. The CDR3 region is CANRNSLGEREETQYF. The CDR3 region has the DNA TGTGCCAACAGAAACTCGCTTGGGGAGAGGGAAGAGACCCAGTACTTC.

With respect to this clonotype: At one end, the junction sequence differs from germline, possibly due to a read error. J is TRBJ1-1 and V is TRBV6-2 or TRBV6-3; no firm D call. CDR3 length: 15 residues. Germline V gene data show CDR1 as MNHEY and CDR2 as SVGEGT. The DNA of the CDR3 is TGTGCCACCAGTTACGGACTACGGGGTGACACTGAAGCTTTCTTT. It yields the protein CATSYGLRGDTEAFF.

On this clonotype itself: A junction end diverges from the germline sequence, so it may reflect a read error. The V gene is TRBV7-9, the J gene TRBJ2-5; D perhaps matches TRBD2 (5 bases). This CDR3 spans 15 amino acids. The germline CDR1 and CDR2 sequences are SEHNR and FQNEAQ (reference sequence). DNA of the CDR3: TGTGCCAGCAGCTTAGCTCGGAGGCATCAAGAGACCCGGTACTTC. Amino acid sequence: CASSLARRHQETRYF.

Concerning this clonotype: At one boundary the junction diverges from the germline segment, which might be a read error. The V and J genes are TRBV5-1 and TRBJ1-1; D remains ambiguous. Per the germline V gene, CDR1 is SGHRS and CDR2 is YFSETQ. This CDR3 comprises 13 residues. The DNA of the CDR3 is TGCGCCAGCAGCTTGTCCCCGAACACTGTAGCTTTCTTT. This encodes CASSLSPNTVAFF.

As for this clonotype: One end of the junction does not line up with germline, which may come from a read error. V usage is TRBV4-2 and J usage is TRBJ2-2; 9 bases line up with TRBD2. CDR3 size: 17 residues. CDR1 and CDR2 (germline): LGHNA, YNFKEQ. CDR3 in amino acids: CASSELGLAAKTGELFF. The DNA of the CDR3 is TGTGCCAGCAGCGAGCTGGGACTAGCAGCGAAAACCGGGGAGCTGTTTTTT.

With regard to this clonotype: With a much larger clone just one base away, this may be a read error. The V call is TRBV7-9, the J call TRBJ2-1; D is ambiguous. V lost 5 bases and J 8 bases, leaving 10 bases between the germline ends. CDR3 length equals 12 residues. CDR1 and CDR2 from the germline V gene are SEHNR and FQNEAQ (reference sequence). The CDR3 region is CASSLGVDEQFF. In nucleotides, the CDR3 is TGTGCCAGCAGCCTTGGCGTAGATGAGCAGTTCTTC.